The clone carrying this T cell receptor beta chain was observed a handful of times. The antigen remains undetermined. The data were taken from a study of T cells after yellow fever vaccination. Across the study: Preparation of the low-cell-number fractions used SMART-Seq v4 Ultra Low Input. Study outcomes and limitations: Subsequent booster samples again held most clones from primary vaccination (96% CD4, 85% to 90% CD8). The secondary response was weaker, and its peak arrived faster, on day 5 versus 15.

The CDR3 runs to 16 residues. In germline, CDR1 is MDHEN, CDR2 SYDVKM. Trimming cost V 1 base and J 6 bases; bases outside gene matches: 8. 5'RACE template switching generated TCR cDNA, adding a universal primer site and UMIs. Via MiXCR, TCRdb re-called the 5' RACE reads, giving one row per CDR3 protein. The sample has approximately 450,000 distinct CDR3 sequences, 15% to 20% seen once. This specimen consisted of PBMCs, obtained before the yellow fever booster vaccination. The source is a man between 18 and 29 years old who received the YFV17D yellow fever vaccine. J is TRBJ1-2 and V is TRBV28; 10 bases match TRBD1. The CDR3: CASSLSPGGTGDGYTF. The CDR3 DNA reads TGTGCCAGCAGTTTATCCCCAGGGGGGACAGGGGATGGCTACACCTTC.